One sample yielded the 32 T cell receptor beta chains listed below, sequenced in a study of monozygotic twins with inflammatory bowel disease. Reprocessing the 5' RACE reads, TCRdb reports a single entry for every CDR3 protein and omits DNA. The ten most abundant clones cover 2.5% to 3% of a sample with over 150,000 distinct CDR3 sequences. Sequenced input: blood. These receptors were obtained from a human donor with ulcerative colitis or Crohn's disease, or a healthy co-twin of an affected twin (not recorded which).

The chain links TRBV4-3 to TRBJ2-5; the D gene TCRdb calls, TRBD1, cannot be checked with no DNA. The germline V gene encodes CDR1 LGHNA and CDR2 YSLEER. The CDR3 runs to 15 residues. This CDR3 is CASSQESGRQETQYF.

V gene TRBV20-1 combines with J gene TRBJ2-7; TCRdb's D call of TRBD2 is untestable without DNA. Germline values: CDR1 DFQATT, CDR2 SNEGSKA (reference sequence). The CDR3 contains 14 residues. The CDR3 loop is CSVARGPSSYEQYF.

J is TRBJ2-3 and V is TRBV7-9; TCRdb's D call, TRBD1, is unchecked because there is no DNA. The CDR3 totals 15 residues. CDR1 is SEHNR, CDR2 FQNEAQ, per germline (reference sequence). CDR3 protein: CASSVVGAGIDTQYF. Full variable domain (missing parts from reference TRBV7-9 and TRBJ2-3): DTGVSQNPRHKITKRGQNVTFRCDPISEHNRLYWYRQTLGQGPEFLTYFQNEAQLEKSRLLSDRFSAERPKGSFSTLEIQRTEQGDSAMYLCASSVVGAGIDTQYFGPGTRLTVL.

The chain's CDR3 is CASSRTGTPWTIYF. The chain is built from TRBV28 and TRBJ1-3; TCRdb calls TRBD1, which cannot be checked without DNA. The CDR3 runs 14 residues. Germline V gives CDR1 MDHEN, CDR2 SYDVKM. The complete variable domain, with remaining parts taken from reference TRBV28 and TRBJ1-3, reads DVKVTQSSRYLVKRTGEKVFLECVQDMDHENMFWYRQDPGLGLRLIYFSYDVKMKEKGDIPEGYSVSREKKERFSLILESASTNQTSMYLCASSRTGTPWTIYFGEGSWLTVV.

This chain's CDR3 is CASRTGGKTNENLFF. The gene calls are TRBV6-1 and TRBJ1-4; TCRdb calls TRBD1, which cannot be checked without DNA. CDR1 MNHNS and CDR2 SASEGT come from the germline V gene. The CDR3 covers 15 residues.

J is TRBJ1-6 and V is TRBV12-3 or TRBV12-4. The CDR3 consists of 12 residues. CDR3 sequence reads: CASSFVGTPLHF.

The V and J genes are TRBV5-1 and TRBJ1-1; TCRdb picks TRBD1, but there is no DNA to check that call. The CDR3 is made up of 12 amino acids. Germline assignment: CDR1 SGHRS and CDR2 YFSETQ. CDR3 amino acids: CASRSGDTEAFF.

The J gene is TRBJ2-2, the V gene TRBV7-9; the TRBD1 assignment by TCRdb is unverifiable without DNA. Germline CDR1 and CDR2: SEHNR and FQNEAQ (reference sequence). This CDR3 contains 17 residues. The CDR3 loop is CASSPSPGTGNTGELFF.

CDR3 sequence: CASSYSMEGNTEAFF. The rearrangement joins TRBV6-5 to TRBJ1-1. CDR1 MNHEY and CDR2 SVGAGI come from the germline V gene. This CDR3 is 15 amino acids long.

This chain links TRBV29-1 with TRBJ1-4. Germline assignment: CDR1 SQVTM and CDR2 ANQGSEA. The CDR3 is made up of 13 amino acids. The CDR3 sequence: CSVNRAPNEKLFF.

The gene calls are TRBV12-3 or TRBV12-4 and TRBJ1-2; TCRdb picks TRBD1, but there is no DNA to check that call. The CDR3 covers 13 residues. CDR3: CASTLVRNYGYTF.

The chain links TRBV2 to TRBJ1-1; TCRdb lists TRBD1, though no DNA is available to test this call. This CDR3 region has 14 residues. Germline lookup yields CDR1 SNHLY and CDR2 FYNNEI. The chain's CDR3 is CASSEVARGTEAFF.

The chain joins TRBV5-1 to TRBJ2-3; TCRdb gives TRBD1 as the D gene, but with no DNA this cannot be confirmed. Germline V gene sequence: CDR1 SGHRS, CDR2 YFSETQ. The CDR3 consists of 16 residues. The CDR3 region is CASSPLVARYTDTQYF. The whole variable domain, remainder taken from reference TRBV5-1 and TRBJ2-3, is KAGVTQTPRYLIKTRGQQVTLSCSPISGHRSVSWYQQTPGQGLQFLFEYFSETQRNKGNFPGRFSGRQFSNSRSEMNVSTLELGDSALYLCASSPLVARYTDTQYFGPGTRLTVL.

V usage is TRBV12-3 or TRBV12-4 and J usage is TRBJ1-5; TCRdb selects TRBD1, and the lack of DNA leaves this call unchecked. The CDR3 extends over 14 amino acids. The chain's CDR3 is CASSYGGSNQPQHF.

V usage is TRBV7-9 and J usage is TRBJ2-7; the TCRdb D gene call, TRBD2, has no DNA to confirm it. Per the germline V gene, CDR1 is SEHNR and CDR2 is FQNEAQ (reference sequence). CDR3 length equals 13 residues. The CDR3 sequence: CASSPGGVYEQYF.

This chain joins TRBV11-2 and TRBJ1-2. The CDR3 consists of 15 residues. The V gene's germline CDR1 is SGHAT and CDR2 FQNNGV. This chain's CDR3 is CASSPDGGPEYGYTF.

The chain is built from TRBV7-2 and TRBJ2-7; TCRdb names TRBD1, which stays unverified in the absence of DNA. Germline loops: CDR1 SGHTA, CDR2 FQGNSA. The CDR3 contains 16 residues. The CDR3 protein is CASSLSTGAGSYEQYF.

This chain links TRBV20-1 with TRBJ1-4. This CDR3 region has 13 residues. Per germline, CDR1 DFQATT and CDR2 SNEGSKA (reference sequence). The CDR3 loop reads CSAKTGSVEKLFF.

The V gene is TRBV5-1, the J gene TRBJ1-5. The germline V gene has CDR1 SGHRS and CDR2 YFSETQ. This CDR3 has 14 residues. CDR3 region: CASSFGFSNQPQHF.

The rearrangement joins TRBV27 to TRBJ2-1; absent DNA, TCRdb's TRBD2 call cannot be checked. CDR3 length: 16 residues. Germline CDR1 MNHEY, CDR2 SMNVEV (reference sequence). The chain's CDR3 is CASNFRVSQVGNEQFF.

V and J are TRBV28 and TRBJ2-7; no DNA is available, so the TRBD1 call from TCRdb remains unchecked. Germline CDR1 reads MDHEN; CDR2 reads SYDVKM. This CDR3 is 15 amino acids long. The CDR3 loop is CASSLTDRYSYEQYF.

The rearrangement uses TRBV24-1 and TRBJ2-1; checking the TCRdb D call of TRBD1 is not possible without DNA. Germline loops: CDR1 KGHDR, CDR2 SFDVKD. This CDR3 is 15 amino acids long. This CDR3 is CATSGHRGSRNEQFF.

The rearrangement uses TRBV20-1 and TRBJ2-7; TCRdb indicates TRBD2, and absent DNA this call remains unverified. The CDR3 consists of 14 residues. Germline loops: CDR1 DFQATT, CDR2 SNEGSKA (reference sequence). The CDR3: CSARDRGGSYEQYF.

CDR3 protein: CSVVQGASYEQYF. The V and J genes are TRBV29-1 and TRBJ2-7; the D call from TCRdb, TRBD1, cannot be confirmed without DNA. The CDR3 runs to 13 residues. The germline gives CDR1 SQVTM, CDR2 ANQGSEA.

The chain employs TRBV7-3 and TRBJ2-1; the TCRdb call, TRBD2, lacks DNA for checking. The CDR3 contains 15 residues. The V gene's germline CDR1 is SGHTA and CDR2 FQGTGA. The CDR3 protein is CASSFSGSTYNEQFF.

This chain links TRBV7-2 with TRBJ2-7. CDR1 SGHTA and CDR2 FQGNSA come from the germline V gene. This CDR3 region has 12 residues. This CDR3 reads CASSFSQYEQYF. Variable domain in full (rest from reference TRBV7-2 and TRBJ2-7): GAGVSQSPSNKVTEKGKDVELRCDPISGHTALYWYRQSLGQGLEFLIYFQGNSAPDKSGLPSDRFSAERTGGSVSTLTIQRTQQEDSAVYLCASSFSQYEQYFGPGTRLTVT.

The V and J genes are TRBV5-1 and TRBJ2-7; the TCRdb D gene call, TRBD2, has no DNA to confirm it. Germline V CDR1 and CDR2: SGHRS, YFSETQ. The CDR3 spans 15 residues. CDR3: CASSLVGEGSYEQYF.

The chain is built from TRBV9 and TRBJ2-1; TCRdb's D call, TRBD1, is unchecked because there is no DNA. The germline gives CDR1 SGDLS, CDR2 YYNGEE. There are 18 residues in the CDR3. Here the CDR3 reads CASSGHHSGDSSYNEQFF.

CDR3 in amino acids: CAIRGQSSYNEQFF. This chain uses TRBV10-3 with TRBJ2-1; TCRdb outputs TRBD2, but without DNA this stays unchecked. The CDR3 is made up of 14 amino acids. The germline V gene has CDR1 ENHRY and CDR2 SYGVKD.

This chain connects TRBV7-9 to TRBJ1-2; with no DNA, the TCRdb D assignment of TRBD1 cannot be verified. This CDR3 has 16 amino acids. Germline V CDR1 and CDR2: SEHNR, FQNEAQ (reference sequence). Here the CDR3 reads CASSSWTGRSSYGYTF.

The V gene is TRBV5-1, the J gene TRBJ1-2; as DNA is missing, the TRBD1 call by TCRdb cannot be tested. The CDR3 extends over 14 amino acids. Germline CDR1 and CDR2: SGHRS and YFSETQ. The CDR3 reads CASTPQGANYGYTF.

V gene TRBV11-2 combines with J gene TRBJ2-7; as DNA is missing, the TRBD1 call by TCRdb cannot be tested. The germline gives CDR1 SGHAT, CDR2 FQNNGV. This CDR3 comprises 14 residues. The chain's CDR3 is CASTNRQGGYEQYF.